This is a list of T cell receptor beta chains from one sample in a study of blood T cell repertoires in COVID-19. Generated by immunoSEQ multiplex PCR, the TCRdb table keeps only in-frame clones and is missing some. The sample includes 200,000 to 250,000 clones, 75% to 90% of them seen just once. The sample was peripheral blood. The receptors here all came from a woman in her sixties or seventies with active or convalescent COVID-19. Each CDR3 is given without its conserved first and last residue. Each record gives: clone size, J gene, V gene, CDR3 protein. A row's size may be missing; if present it is once, few, many or a size class.

clone_size: .; j_call: TRBJ2-4; v_call: TRBV7-6; cdr3_aa: ASSWGQGVLNIQY
clone_size: .; j_call: TRBJ2-5; v_call: TRBV6-4; cdr3_aa: ASSDRTSGGLYQETQY
clone_size: .; j_call: TRBJ2-7; v_call: TRBV29-1; cdr3_aa: SVGTGGVEQY
clone_size: .; j_call: TRBJ2-5; v_call: TRBV18; cdr3_aa: ASSPPPPATGGGTQY
clone_size: .; j_call: TRBJ2-5; v_call: TRBV9; cdr3_aa: ASSVALAGGEETQY
clone_size: once; j_call: TRBJ2-7; v_call: TRBV4-1; cdr3_aa: ASSQASLAGVTYEQY
clone_size: once; j_call: TRBJ1-4; v_call: TRBV4-2; cdr3_aa: ASSQEPSGRNGGEKLF
clone_size: .; j_call: TRBJ2-1; v_call: TRBV27; cdr3_aa: ASSLSTRGNVQF
clone_size: .; j_call: TRBJ2-1; v_call: TRBV9; cdr3_aa: ASTLRIDSKDEQF
clone_size: .; j_call: TRBJ1-1; v_call: TRBV6-5; cdr3_aa: ASTRPGGYTEAF
clone_size: once; j_call: TRBJ2-3; v_call: TRBV24-1; cdr3_aa: ATSDLARGAADTQY
clone_size: .; j_call: TRBJ1-5; v_call: TRBV7-2; cdr3_aa: ASSLVVDNQPQH
clone_size: .; j_call: TRBJ2-1; v_call: TRBV12-5; cdr3_aa: ASGPQRGASSYNEQF
clone_size: .; j_call: TRBJ2-1; v_call: TRBV18; cdr3_aa: ASSPVEWNEQF
clone_size: .; j_call: TRBJ2-2; v_call: TRBV5-1; cdr3_aa: ASSLWEGANTGELF
clone_size: .; j_call: TRBJ1-4; v_call: TRBV27; cdr3_aa: ASSPGQGVEKLF
clone_size: .; j_call: TRBJ2-7; v_call: TRBV10-1; cdr3_aa: ASSEFPRTSGSSGEQY
clone_size: .; j_call: TRBJ2-3; v_call: TRBV2; cdr3_aa: ASSAGGSTDTQY
clone_size: .; j_call: TRBJ2-5; v_call: TRBV2; cdr3_aa: ASGYRGKETQY
clone_size: .; j_call: TRBJ2-7; v_call: TRBV4-2; cdr3_aa: ASSQDPGYYEQY
clone_size: .; j_call: TRBJ2-5; v_call: TRBV10-1; cdr3_aa: ASSSGGGETQY
clone_size: .; j_call: TRBJ1-3; v_call: TRBV19; cdr3_aa: ASSILADAGNTIY
clone_size: .; j_call: TRBJ2-5; v_call: TRBV25-1; cdr3_aa: ASSFQGRETQY
clone_size: .; j_call: TRBJ2-7; v_call: TRBV5-5; cdr3_aa: ASTIWTGSAGEQY
clone_size: few; j_call: TRBJ2-1; v_call: TRBV4-3; cdr3_aa: ASSPQGVYNEQF
clone_size: .; j_call: TRBJ2-7; v_call: TRBV12-3/TRBV12-4; cdr3_aa: ASSPGQGYEQY
clone_size: .; j_call: TRBJ2-1; v_call: TRBV19; cdr3_aa: ASSKTSGSNEQF
clone_size: many; j_call: TRBJ2-7; v_call: TRBV2; cdr3_aa: ASSQLAFQY
clone_size: .; j_call: TRBJ2-1; v_call: TRBV6-5; cdr3_aa: AGAGVRGYNEQF
clone_size: .; j_call: TRBJ1-1; v_call: TRBV3-1/TRBV3-2; cdr3_aa: ASSQDTTGEDTEAF
clone_size: few; j_call: TRBJ1-2; v_call: TRBV30; cdr3_aa: AWSGERGYNYGYT
clone_size: .; j_call: TRBJ1-2; v_call: TRBV6-5; cdr3_aa: ASSYGAGPYGYT
clone_size: .; j_call: TRBJ2-2; v_call: TRBV7-2; cdr3_aa: ASSFLPGAGELF
clone_size: .; j_call: TRBJ1-1; v_call: TRBV6-5; cdr3_aa: ASLLTVMNTEAF
clone_size: .; j_call: TRBJ2-1; v_call: TRBV2; cdr3_aa: ATAGQAYNEQF
clone_size: few; j_call: TRBJ2-3; v_call: TRBV9; cdr3_aa: ASSVVAGGPDTQY
clone_size: .; j_call: TRBJ2-5; v_call: TRBV7-2; cdr3_aa: ASSLALGLAAAETQY
clone_size: few; j_call: TRBJ2-5; v_call: TRBV7-2; cdr3_aa: ASSLAGLRLETQY
clone_size: .; j_call: TRBJ1-2; v_call: TRBV4-3; cdr3_aa: ASSQGAVGGRDGYT
clone_size: once; j_call: TRBJ1-1; v_call: TRBV28; cdr3_aa: ASSPDTSNTEAF
clone_size: .; j_call: TRBJ1-1; v_call: TRBV30; cdr3_aa: AWSVLRNTEAF
clone_size: .; j_call: TRBJ2-7; v_call: TRBV4-1; cdr3_aa: ASSQASVGQGVRNEQY
clone_size: .; j_call: TRBJ2-3; v_call: TRBV5-1; cdr3_aa: ASSLGTVTDTQY
clone_size: .; j_call: TRBJ2-7; v_call: TRBV6-4; cdr3_aa: AQRGRTYEQY
clone_size: once; j_call: TRBJ2-1; v_call: TRBV3-1/TRBV3-2; cdr3_aa: ASSQVERRWVEQF
clone_size: .; j_call: TRBJ1-1; v_call: TRBV7-9; cdr3_aa: ASSSGGTMNTEAF
clone_size: few; j_call: TRBJ1-3; v_call: TRBV7-6; cdr3_aa: ASSWGLSSGNTIY
clone_size: .; j_call: TRBJ2-1; v_call: TRBV7-2; cdr3_aa: ASSLGLNNEQF
clone_size: once; j_call: TRBJ2-5; v_call: TRBV12-3/TRBV12-4; cdr3_aa: ASTTGGETQY